What follows are 4 T cell receptor beta chains derived from one specimen sequenced in a study of breast tumors, draining lymph nodes, adjacent tissues. From the multiplex PCR reads, TCRdb called clonotypes with MiXCR, one entry per CDR3 protein. There are about 14,000 distinct CDR3 sequences in the sample; around 57% occur only once, and roughly 30% lies in the top ten. The source material was tumor-adjacent breast tissue. These TCRs come from a female donor with breast cancer. Some clones in this sample may be carry-over from other donors' samples.

This clonotype was counted between two and nine times. This sequence joins TRBV5-8 and TRBJ1-1, with D possibly being TRBD1 (5 bases). The CDR3 has 15 amino acids. The V gene's germline CDR1 is SGHTS and CDR2 YDEGEE. V gave up 5 bases and J gave up 5 bases, with 19 bases separating them. In nucleotides, the CDR3 is TGTGCCAGCAGTTTCGGACGGGACCTGGGTACTGAAGCTTTCTTT. This codes for CASSFGRDLGTEAFF.

This sequence joins TRBV11-3 and TRBJ1-1, with D uncertain. Trimming removed 2 bases at V and 5 bases at J, with 12 bases between. The CDR3 totals 14 residues. The germline CDR1 and CDR2 sequences are SGHNT and YENEEA. CDR3 protein: CASSLSGVGTEAFF. CDR3 coding DNA: TGTGCCAGCAGCTTATCAGGAGTTGGGACTGAAGCTTTCTTT.

The sample holds one count of this clonotype. The chain employs TRBV12-3 or TRBV12-4 and TRBJ1-6; D unresolved. The length of the CDR3 is 14 residues. V was clipped by 9 bases and J by 9 bases, with 18 bases between them. Here the CDR3 reads CASGVGGFTSPLHF. The DNA for the CDR3 is TGTGCCAGTGGGGTCGGCGGGTTTACTTCACCCCTCCACTTT.

This clonotype is classed as medium-sized. The genes are TRBV28 and TRBJ2-7; 10 positions agree with TRBD2. The germline CDR1 and CDR2 sequences are MDHEN and SYDVKM. The CDR3 contains 16 residues. Germline trimming cut 5 bases from V and 3 bases from J; bases unmatched to any gene: 10. CDR3 in amino acids: CASSTRTSGKIYEQYF. The CDR3 nucleotides are TGTGCCAGCAGTACCCGGACTAGCGGAAAAATCTACGAGCAGTACTTC.